These 25 T cell receptor beta chains originate from one sample sequenced in a study of PD-1 blockade in classical Hodgkin lymphoma. Each patient relapsed following autologous stem cell transplantation, and prior brentuximab vedotin exposure differed. TCRdb's copy holds only in-frame clones and misses some; the assay was immunoSEQ multiplex PCR. The sample contains around 91,000 clones, roughly 79% of which appear only once. Sample: peripheral blood mononuclear cells (PBMCs), taken before the second cycle of nivolumab. The origin of the receptors is a human donor with classical Hodgkin lymphoma.

The rearrangement uses TRBV10-3 and TRBJ1-2; possible D gene TRBD1, 6 bases. Trimming cost V 3 bases and J 3 bases, with 14 bases left between them. The germline gives CDR1 ENHRY, CDR2 SYGVKD. This CDR3 has 15 residues. CDR3 residues: CAISDPTRTDYGYTF. As DNA, the CDR3 is TGTGCCATCAGTGACCCTACCCGGACAGACTATGGCTACACCTTC.

The J gene is TRBJ2-7, the V gene TRBV6-5; the match to TRBD1 covers 10 bases. This CDR3 is built from 15 residues. The V gene's germline CDR1 is MNHEY and CDR2 SVGAGI. The trim removed 6 bases at V and 2 bases at J, leaving 7 bases unmatched. The CDR3 loop reads CASRGGGTGAYEQYF. CDR3 in DNA: TGTGCCAGCAGAGGGGGAGGGACAGGGGCCTACGAGCAGTACTTC.

The V gene is TRBV27, the J gene TRBJ2-7, with 9 nucleotides matching TRBD1. This CDR3 is 14 amino acids long. The germline V gene has CDR1 MNHEY and CDR2 SMNVEV (reference sequence). V lost 5 bases to trimming and J lost 9 bases; unmatched junction nucleotides: 11. CDR3 bases: TGTGCCAGCAGTACCAACAGGGGGCCCTTGGGGCAGTACTTC. Translating it yields CASSTNRGPLGQYF.

This chain uses TRBV7-3 with TRBJ2-3; 7 nucleotides agree with TRBD2. CDR3 size: 15 residues. Trimming cost V 0 bases and J 3 bases; bases outside gene matches: 3. Germline V gene sequence: CDR1 SGHTA, CDR2 FQGTGA. In DNA form, the CDR3 reads TGTGCCAGCAGCTTAACACTAGCGCGAACAGATACGCAGTATTTT. Encoded protein: CASSLTLARTDTQYF. The full variable domain, rest sourced from reference TRBV7-3 and TRBJ2-3, is GAGVSQTPSNKVTEKGKYVELRCDPISGHTALYWYRQSLGQGPEFLIYFQGTGAADDSGLPNDRFFAVRPEGSVSTLKIQRTERGDSAVYLCASSLTLARTDTQYFGPGTRLTVL.

The gene calls are TRBV27 and TRBJ2-3; D is possibly TRBD1 (5 bases). This CDR3 region has 14 residues. The V gene's germline CDR1 is MNHEY and CDR2 SMNVEV (reference sequence). With 7 bases removed from V and 4 bases from J, the gap between germline ends came to 15 bases. The CDR3: CASTQAGWSDTQYF. The DNA of the CDR3 is TGTGCCAGCACCCAGGCAGGGTGGTCAGATACGCAGTATTTT.

The chain joins TRBV5-1 to TRBJ2-7, with TRBD1 identical over 10 bases. The CDR3 sequence is 17 residues long. The trim removed 2 bases at V and 6 bases at J, leaving 14 bases unmatched. Looked up from germline, CDR1 is SGHRS and CDR2 is YFSETQ. As DNA, the CDR3 is TGCGCCAGCAGCTTCCGGAGACCGGGACAGGGGCTTCTCGAGCAGTACTTC. This translates into CASSFRRPGQGLLEQYF.

This CDR3 reads CASSLLQGEAFF. In nucleotides, the CDR3 is TGTGCCAGCAGTCTCCTACAGGGTGAAGCTTTCTTT. The rearrangement joins TRBV6-1 to TRBJ1-1, with D possibly being TRBD1 (6 bases). Between the trimmed V and J ends, which lost 5 bases and 7 bases, there was a span of 11 bases. This CDR3 comprises 12 residues. Germline V gives CDR1 MNHNS, CDR2 SASEGT.

The chain has TRBV11-2 and TRBJ2-3, with D possibly TRBD2 on 6 matching bases. CDR3 length: 13 residues. Trimming took off 4 bases at V and 5 bases at J, with 10 bases between the two ends. Germline loops: CDR1 SGHAT, CDR2 FQNNGV. The CDR3 region has the DNA TGTGCCAGCAGCTACGGAGCGGGAGATACGCAGTATTTT. It encodes CASSYGAGDTQYF.

This clone came up once. The J gene is TRBJ2-3, the V gene TRBV11-2, with a weak D call TRBD1 (5 bases). Germline-derived CDR1 and CDR2 are SGHAT and FQNNGV. V lost 5 bases and J 0 bases, leaving 6 bases between the germline ends. The length of the CDR3 is 13 residues. CDR3 residues: CASSTGSTDTQYF. CDR3 nucleotide sequence: TGTGCCAGCAGCACAGGTAGCACAGATACGCAGTATTTT.

V gene TRBV11-2 combines with J gene TRBJ2-1, with 8 bases fitting TRBD2. Losses at the gene ends were 1 base for V and 9 bases for J; bases not matched to a gene: 5. CDR1 and CDR2 from the germline V gene are SGHAT and FQNNGV. This CDR3 has 14 residues. CDR3 amino acids: CASSLVSGRGEQFF. The CDR3 DNA follows: TGTGCCAGCAGCTTAGTTTCCGGGAGGGGTGAGCAGTTCTTC.

This chain connects TRBV2 to TRBJ2-2, with TRBD1 matching 12 bases. Germline CDR1 SNHLY, CDR2 FYNNEI. V shed 10 bases, J shed 7 bases, and the junction held 4 bases outside the gene matches. This CDR3 is 13 amino acids long. The CDR3 sequence is CATGTGGFGELFF. Written as DNA, the CDR3 is TGTGCCACCGGGACAGGGGGCTTCGGGGAGCTGTTTTTT.

The chain has TRBV2 and TRBJ1-5; D not certain. CDR3 size: 14 residues. CDR1 and CDR2 (germline): SNHLY, FYNNEI. Trimming left V 5 bases short and J 3 bases short, with 11 bases between. In DNA form, the CDR3 reads TGTGCCAGCAGTTCCGGGAACGCCAATCAGCCCCAGCATTTT. Encoded protein: CASSSGNANQPQHF.

The chain recombines TRBV7-7 with TRBJ1-1; D gene uncertain. The CDR3 totals 18 residues. V gave up 5 bases and J gave up 1 base, with 23 bases separating them. Germline CDR1 reads SSHAT; CDR2 reads FNYEAQ (reference sequence). The CDR3 spells CASSPTLPQVFRNTEAFF. The CDR3 DNA reads TGTGCCAGCAGCCCTACCCTTCCCCAGGTGTTTAGGAACACTGAAGCTTTCTTT.

The chain links TRBV10-3 to TRBJ2-2, with TRBD2 matching 11 bases. From germline, CDR1 is ENHRY and CDR2 SYGVKD. CDR3 size: 15 residues. V was clipped by 10 bases and J by 5 bases; unmatched bases: 9. CDR3: CATLGLAGGTGELFF. For the CDR3, the DNA is TGTGCCACTCTCGGGCTAGCGGGAGGTACCGGGGAGCTGTTTTTT.

V usage is TRBV15 and J usage is TRBJ2-3, with 12 bases aligning to TRBD2. Germline V gene sequence: CDR1 LNHNV, CDR2 YYDKDF (reference sequence). The length of the CDR3 is 17 residues. Trimming at V came to 1 base and at J to 3 bases, leaving 5 bases not matched to a gene. For the CDR3, the DNA is TGTGCCACCAGCAGAGGGACTAGCGGGATTGGAACAGATACGCAGTATTTT. It specifies CATSRGTSGIGTDTQYF.

The chain links TRBV18 to TRBJ2-5; 7 nucleotides agree with TRBD2. Germline CDR1 is KGHSH and CDR2 is LQKENI. V shed 3 bases and J 0 bases; nucleotides not matched to a gene: 7. This CDR3 has 16 amino acids. Here the CDR3 DNA reads TGTGCCAGCTCACCGGGGGGGATAAGGTACCAAGAGACCCAGTACTTC. As protein: CASSPGGIRYQETQYF.

There are a few counts of this clone. This chain uses TRBV30 with TRBJ2-7, with no clear D. Trimming stripped 0 bases from V and 5 bases from J, with 8 bases between. The CDR3 extends over 12 amino acids. The germline V gene has CDR1 GTSNPN and CDR2 SVGIG (reference sequence). CDR3 protein: CAWSVTGNEQYF. DNA for the CDR3: TGTGCCTGGAGTGTAACCGGAAACGAGCAGTACTTC.

The J gene is TRBJ1-2, the V gene TRBV28; TRBD1 aligns across 7 bases. J lost 2 bases, V lost 6 bases, and 6 bases had no gene match. This CDR3 spans 14 amino acids. Per germline, CDR1 MDHEN and CDR2 SYDVKM. This chain's CDR3 is CASSLGGQNYGYTF. The DNA for the CDR3 is TGTGCCAGCAGCCTGGGGGGACAGAACTATGGCTACACCTTC.

The chain couples TRBV30 to TRBJ2-6; D remains ambiguous. The CDR3 is made up of 13 amino acids. Trimming removed 5 bases from V and 0 bases from J, with 5 bases in between. Germline V gene lookup returns CDR1 GTSNPN and CDR2 SVGIG (reference sequence). CDR3 DNA sequence: TGTGCCTGGGGGGTCTCTGGGGCCAACGTCCTGACTTTC. As protein: CAWGVSGANVLTF.

V is TRBV10-3 and J is TRBJ2-1; TRBD2 agrees at 10 bases. Germline assignment: CDR1 ENHRY and CDR2 SYGVKD. The CDR3 totals 14 residues. Losses at the gene ends were 4 bases for V and 6 bases for J; bases not matched to a gene: 3. The CDR3 reads CAISGPSGSNEQFF. The CDR3 DNA reads as TGTGCCATCAGTGGGCCTAGCGGGAGCAATGAGCAGTTCTTC.

This chain joins TRBV28 and TRBJ1-1; tentatively, D is TRBD1 (5 bases). The CDR3 loop spans 11 amino acids. CDR1 is MDHEN, CDR2 SYDVKM, per germline. The ends were cut back, 5 bases at V and 8 bases at J, with 9 bases in the middle. The CDR3: CASSGTIEAFF. In DNA form, the CDR3 reads TGTGCCAGCAGTGGGACGATCGAAGCTTTCTTT. Looking up the rest from reference TRBV28 and TRBJ1-1 gives the full variable domain: DVKVTQSSRYLVKRTGEKVFLECVQDMDHENMFWYRQDPGLGLRLIYFSYDVKMKEKGDIPEGYSVSREKKERFSLILESASTNQTSMYLCASSGTIEAFFGQGTRLTVV.

The genes are TRBV29-1 and TRBJ2-1; 13 bases map to TRBD2. There are 17 residues in the CDR3. The V and J ends lost 3 bases and 9 bases, in that order; junction bases with no gene match: 14. Germline-derived CDR1 and CDR2 are SQVTM and ANQGSEA. The CDR3 loop reads CSVDRDGLAGEVSEQFF. The CDR3 nucleotides are TGCAGCGTTGACAGGGACGGACTAGCGGGAGAGGTTAGTGAGCAGTTCTTC.

This clone was counted a few times. The V call is TRBV25-1, the J call TRBJ2-1; D might be TRBD1 or TRBD2, each matching 6 bases. Trimming shortened V by 3 bases and J by 9 bases, and 18 bases separated the two germline ends. Germline V gene lookup returns CDR1 MGHDK and CDR2 SYGVNS. The CDR3 length is 15 residues. The CDR3 here is CASSEPPPGAGEQFF. CDR3 bases: TGTGCCAGCAGTGAGCCGCCACCGGGGGCGGGTGAGCAGTTCTTC.

V is TRBV7-2 and J is TRBJ2-5, with 12 positions matching TRBD2. Losses at the gene ends were 5 bases for V and 5 bases for J; bases not matched to a gene: 6. The germline V gene has CDR1 SGHTA and CDR2 FQGNSA. The length of the CDR3 is 15 residues. The CDR3 region has the DNA TGTGCCAGCAGCGCTAGCGGGAGGGCCTGGGAGACCCAGTACTTC. Translating it yields CASSASGRAWETQYF.

In this sample, this clone turned up a few times. The rearrangement links TRBV19 to TRBJ2-2; D ambiguous. V gave up 5 bases and J gave up 4 bases, with 14 bases separating them. Germline V gene sequence: CDR1 LNHDA, CDR2 SQIVND (reference sequence). This CDR3 is built from 15 residues. The CDR3 bases are TGTGCCAGTAGTCATGGCCCGGGCACCACCGGGGAGCTGTTTTTT. The encoded protein is CASSHGPGTTGELFF.